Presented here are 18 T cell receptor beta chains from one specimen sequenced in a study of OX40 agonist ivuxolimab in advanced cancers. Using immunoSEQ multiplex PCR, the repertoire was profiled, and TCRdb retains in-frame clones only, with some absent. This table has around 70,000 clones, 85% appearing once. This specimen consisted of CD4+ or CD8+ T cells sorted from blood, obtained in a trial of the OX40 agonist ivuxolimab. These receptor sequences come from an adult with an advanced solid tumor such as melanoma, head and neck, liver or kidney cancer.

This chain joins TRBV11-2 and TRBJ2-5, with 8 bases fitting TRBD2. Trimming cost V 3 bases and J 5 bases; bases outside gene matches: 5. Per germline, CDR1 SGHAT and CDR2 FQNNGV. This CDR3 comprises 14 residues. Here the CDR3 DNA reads TGTGCCAGCAGCTTTTCAGCGGGGGCGGAGACCCAGTACTTC. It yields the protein CASSFSAGAETQYF.

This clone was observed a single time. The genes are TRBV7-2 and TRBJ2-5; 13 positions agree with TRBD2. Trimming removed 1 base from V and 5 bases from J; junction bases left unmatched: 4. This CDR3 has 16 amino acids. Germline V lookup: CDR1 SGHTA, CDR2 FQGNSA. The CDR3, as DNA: TGTGCCAGCAGCTTAGGGACTAGCGGGAGTGAGGAGACCCAGTACTTC. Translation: CASSLGTSGSEETQYF.

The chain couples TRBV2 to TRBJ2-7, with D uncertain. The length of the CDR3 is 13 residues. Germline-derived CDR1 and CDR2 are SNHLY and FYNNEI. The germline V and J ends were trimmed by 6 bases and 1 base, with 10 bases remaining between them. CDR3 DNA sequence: TGTGCCAGCAGCAGCTACGAATCCTACGAGCAGTACTTC. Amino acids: CASSSYESYEQYF.

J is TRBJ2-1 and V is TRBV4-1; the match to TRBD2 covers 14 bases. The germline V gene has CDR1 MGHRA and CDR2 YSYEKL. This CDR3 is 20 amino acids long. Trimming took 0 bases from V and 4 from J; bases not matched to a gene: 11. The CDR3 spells CASSQEPTSGGAYLYNEQFF. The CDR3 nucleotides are TGCGCCAGCAGCCAAGAGCCGACTAGCGGGGGGGCCTATTTATACAATGAGCAGTTCTTC.

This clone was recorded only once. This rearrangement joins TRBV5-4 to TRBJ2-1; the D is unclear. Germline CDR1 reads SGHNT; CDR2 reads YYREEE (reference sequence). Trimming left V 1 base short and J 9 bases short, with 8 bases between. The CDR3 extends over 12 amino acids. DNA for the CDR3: TGTGCCAGCAGCTTGCCCCCGAGTGAGCAGTTCTTC. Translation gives CASSLPPSEQFF.

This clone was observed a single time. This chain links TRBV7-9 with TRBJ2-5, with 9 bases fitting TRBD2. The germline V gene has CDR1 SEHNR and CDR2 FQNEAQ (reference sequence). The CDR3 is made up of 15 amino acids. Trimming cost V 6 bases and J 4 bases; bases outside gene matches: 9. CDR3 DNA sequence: TGTGCCAGCAGTTCAAATAGCGGGAGAGGAGAGACCCAGTACTTC. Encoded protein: CASSSNSGRGETQYF. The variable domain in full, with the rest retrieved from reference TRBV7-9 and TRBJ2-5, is DTGVSQNPRHKITKRGQNVTFRCDPISEHNRLYWYRQTLGQGPEFLTYFQNEAQLEKSRLLSDRFSAERPKGSFSTLEIQRTEQGDSAMYLCASSSNSGRGETQYFGPGTRLLVL.

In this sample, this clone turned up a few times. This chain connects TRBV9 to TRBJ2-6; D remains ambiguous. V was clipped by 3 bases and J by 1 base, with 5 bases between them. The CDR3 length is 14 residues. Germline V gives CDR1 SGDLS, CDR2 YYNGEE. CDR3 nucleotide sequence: TGTGCCAGCAGCGCGATTTCTGGGGCCAACGTCCTGACTTTC. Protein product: CASSAISGANVLTF.

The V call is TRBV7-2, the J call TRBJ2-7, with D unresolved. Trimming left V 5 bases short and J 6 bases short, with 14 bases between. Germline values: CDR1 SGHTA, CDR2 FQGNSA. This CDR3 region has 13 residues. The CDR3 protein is CASSNQDGLEQYF. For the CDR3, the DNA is TGTGCCAGCAGCAACCAGGACGGTCTCGAGCAGTACTTC.

The CDR3 region is CASSKIQGSTEAFF. CDR3 in DNA: TGTGCCAGTAGTAAAATACAGGGTTCCACTGAAGCTTTCTTT. This chain uses TRBV19 with TRBJ1-1; a possible D gene is TRBD1 (6 bases). The CDR3 has 14 amino acids. Trimming left V 4 bases short and J 4 bases short, with 13 bases between. Germline values: CDR1 LNHDA, CDR2 SQIVND (reference sequence).

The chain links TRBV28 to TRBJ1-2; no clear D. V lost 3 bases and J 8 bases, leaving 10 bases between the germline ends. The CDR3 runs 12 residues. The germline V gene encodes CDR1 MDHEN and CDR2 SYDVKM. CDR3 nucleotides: TGTGCCAGCAGTTTGGAGGAAGAGGGCTACACCTTC. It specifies CASSLEEEGYTF.

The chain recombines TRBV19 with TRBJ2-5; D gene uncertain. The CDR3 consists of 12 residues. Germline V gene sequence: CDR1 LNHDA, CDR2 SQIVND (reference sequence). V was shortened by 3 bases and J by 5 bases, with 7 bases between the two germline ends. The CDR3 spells CASSMWDETQYF. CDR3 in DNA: TGTGCCAGTAGTATGTGGGATGAGACCCAGTACTTC.

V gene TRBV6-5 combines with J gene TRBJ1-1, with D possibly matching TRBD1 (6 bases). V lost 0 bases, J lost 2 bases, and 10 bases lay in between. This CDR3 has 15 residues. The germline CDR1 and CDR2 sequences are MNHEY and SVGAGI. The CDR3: CASSYSTGINTEAFF. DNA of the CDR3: TGTGCCAGCAGTTACTCGACAGGAATTAACACTGAAGCTTTCTTT.

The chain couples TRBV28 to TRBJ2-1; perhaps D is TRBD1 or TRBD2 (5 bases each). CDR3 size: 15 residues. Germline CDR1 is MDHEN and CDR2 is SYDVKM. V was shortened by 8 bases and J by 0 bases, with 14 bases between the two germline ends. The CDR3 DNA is TGTGCCAGCGATCGGGGCGGGCTCTCCTACAATGAGCAGTTCTTC. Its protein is CASDRGGLSYNEQFF.

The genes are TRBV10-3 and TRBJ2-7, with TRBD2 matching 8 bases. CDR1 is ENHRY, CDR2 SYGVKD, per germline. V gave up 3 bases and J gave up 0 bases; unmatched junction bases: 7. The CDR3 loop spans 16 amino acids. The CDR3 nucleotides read TGTGCCATCAGTGATCCGGGACTAGGGAGCTCCTACGAGCAGTACTTC. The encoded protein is CAISDPGLGSSYEQYF.

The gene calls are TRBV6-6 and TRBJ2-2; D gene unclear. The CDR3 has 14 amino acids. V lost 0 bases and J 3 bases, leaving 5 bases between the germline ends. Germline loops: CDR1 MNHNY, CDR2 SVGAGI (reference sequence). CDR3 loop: CASSYSWDTGELFF. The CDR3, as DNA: TGTGCCAGCAGTTACTCCTGGGACACCGGGGAGCTGTTTTTT.

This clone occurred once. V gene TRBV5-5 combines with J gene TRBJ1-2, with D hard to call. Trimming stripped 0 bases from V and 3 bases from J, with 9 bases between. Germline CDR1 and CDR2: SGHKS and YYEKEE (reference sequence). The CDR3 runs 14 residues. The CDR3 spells CASSLAAADYGYTF. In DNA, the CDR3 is TGTGCCAGCAGCTTGGCAGCAGCCGACTATGGCTACACCTTC.

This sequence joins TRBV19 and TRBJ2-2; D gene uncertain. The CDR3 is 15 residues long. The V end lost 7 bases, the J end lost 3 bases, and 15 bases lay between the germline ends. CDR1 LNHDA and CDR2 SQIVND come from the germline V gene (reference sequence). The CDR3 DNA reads TGTGCCAGTAAAGAGGCTGGGTCGGACACCGGGGAGCTGTTTTTT. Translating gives CASKEAGSDTGELFF.

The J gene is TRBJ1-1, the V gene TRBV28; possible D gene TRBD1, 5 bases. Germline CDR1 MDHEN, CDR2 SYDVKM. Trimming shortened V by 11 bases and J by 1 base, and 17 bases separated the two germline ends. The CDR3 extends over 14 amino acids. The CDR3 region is CAGKQERTNTEAFF. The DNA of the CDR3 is TGTGCCGGCAAACAGGAACGGACGAACACTGAAGCTTTCTTT.